This T cell receptor beta chain came from a study of post-analysis software for immune sequencing data. Study conclusions and caveats: By F measure, samples from a shared preparation batch strongly co-clustered. Four or five TRBV segments, TRBV5-6, TRBV5-1 and TRBV20-1 among them, were found more frequent in patients than controls. Multiple sclerosis was associated with a significant reduction in normalized Chao1 diversity relative to controls.

CDR1 PRHDT and CDR2 FYEKMQ come from the germline V gene (reference sequence). This CDR3 contains 14 residues. The J segment lost 4 bases and the V segment lost 5 bases, leaving 5 bases of the junction unmatched. The authors incorporated unique molecular identifiers into the TCR beta cDNA libraries. Starting from around 0.96 to 9.9 million T cells, the study yielded about half a million cDNA molecules. TCRdb recomputed calls from the PCR reads with MiXCR, one row per CDR3 protein. The sample yields hundreds of thousands of distinct CDR3 sequences, about 32% seen once. In the case of this clonotype: What it recognizes is unknown.

The sequenced sample was blood. The chain has TRBV13 and TRBJ1-5; TRBD1 aligns across 7 bases. This receptor was identified in a girl aged 10-17 years with multiple sclerosis. DNA for the CDR3: TGTGCCAGCAGCCCTTCACAGGGGAATCAGCCCCAGCATTTT. Translating it yields CASSPSQGNQPQHF.